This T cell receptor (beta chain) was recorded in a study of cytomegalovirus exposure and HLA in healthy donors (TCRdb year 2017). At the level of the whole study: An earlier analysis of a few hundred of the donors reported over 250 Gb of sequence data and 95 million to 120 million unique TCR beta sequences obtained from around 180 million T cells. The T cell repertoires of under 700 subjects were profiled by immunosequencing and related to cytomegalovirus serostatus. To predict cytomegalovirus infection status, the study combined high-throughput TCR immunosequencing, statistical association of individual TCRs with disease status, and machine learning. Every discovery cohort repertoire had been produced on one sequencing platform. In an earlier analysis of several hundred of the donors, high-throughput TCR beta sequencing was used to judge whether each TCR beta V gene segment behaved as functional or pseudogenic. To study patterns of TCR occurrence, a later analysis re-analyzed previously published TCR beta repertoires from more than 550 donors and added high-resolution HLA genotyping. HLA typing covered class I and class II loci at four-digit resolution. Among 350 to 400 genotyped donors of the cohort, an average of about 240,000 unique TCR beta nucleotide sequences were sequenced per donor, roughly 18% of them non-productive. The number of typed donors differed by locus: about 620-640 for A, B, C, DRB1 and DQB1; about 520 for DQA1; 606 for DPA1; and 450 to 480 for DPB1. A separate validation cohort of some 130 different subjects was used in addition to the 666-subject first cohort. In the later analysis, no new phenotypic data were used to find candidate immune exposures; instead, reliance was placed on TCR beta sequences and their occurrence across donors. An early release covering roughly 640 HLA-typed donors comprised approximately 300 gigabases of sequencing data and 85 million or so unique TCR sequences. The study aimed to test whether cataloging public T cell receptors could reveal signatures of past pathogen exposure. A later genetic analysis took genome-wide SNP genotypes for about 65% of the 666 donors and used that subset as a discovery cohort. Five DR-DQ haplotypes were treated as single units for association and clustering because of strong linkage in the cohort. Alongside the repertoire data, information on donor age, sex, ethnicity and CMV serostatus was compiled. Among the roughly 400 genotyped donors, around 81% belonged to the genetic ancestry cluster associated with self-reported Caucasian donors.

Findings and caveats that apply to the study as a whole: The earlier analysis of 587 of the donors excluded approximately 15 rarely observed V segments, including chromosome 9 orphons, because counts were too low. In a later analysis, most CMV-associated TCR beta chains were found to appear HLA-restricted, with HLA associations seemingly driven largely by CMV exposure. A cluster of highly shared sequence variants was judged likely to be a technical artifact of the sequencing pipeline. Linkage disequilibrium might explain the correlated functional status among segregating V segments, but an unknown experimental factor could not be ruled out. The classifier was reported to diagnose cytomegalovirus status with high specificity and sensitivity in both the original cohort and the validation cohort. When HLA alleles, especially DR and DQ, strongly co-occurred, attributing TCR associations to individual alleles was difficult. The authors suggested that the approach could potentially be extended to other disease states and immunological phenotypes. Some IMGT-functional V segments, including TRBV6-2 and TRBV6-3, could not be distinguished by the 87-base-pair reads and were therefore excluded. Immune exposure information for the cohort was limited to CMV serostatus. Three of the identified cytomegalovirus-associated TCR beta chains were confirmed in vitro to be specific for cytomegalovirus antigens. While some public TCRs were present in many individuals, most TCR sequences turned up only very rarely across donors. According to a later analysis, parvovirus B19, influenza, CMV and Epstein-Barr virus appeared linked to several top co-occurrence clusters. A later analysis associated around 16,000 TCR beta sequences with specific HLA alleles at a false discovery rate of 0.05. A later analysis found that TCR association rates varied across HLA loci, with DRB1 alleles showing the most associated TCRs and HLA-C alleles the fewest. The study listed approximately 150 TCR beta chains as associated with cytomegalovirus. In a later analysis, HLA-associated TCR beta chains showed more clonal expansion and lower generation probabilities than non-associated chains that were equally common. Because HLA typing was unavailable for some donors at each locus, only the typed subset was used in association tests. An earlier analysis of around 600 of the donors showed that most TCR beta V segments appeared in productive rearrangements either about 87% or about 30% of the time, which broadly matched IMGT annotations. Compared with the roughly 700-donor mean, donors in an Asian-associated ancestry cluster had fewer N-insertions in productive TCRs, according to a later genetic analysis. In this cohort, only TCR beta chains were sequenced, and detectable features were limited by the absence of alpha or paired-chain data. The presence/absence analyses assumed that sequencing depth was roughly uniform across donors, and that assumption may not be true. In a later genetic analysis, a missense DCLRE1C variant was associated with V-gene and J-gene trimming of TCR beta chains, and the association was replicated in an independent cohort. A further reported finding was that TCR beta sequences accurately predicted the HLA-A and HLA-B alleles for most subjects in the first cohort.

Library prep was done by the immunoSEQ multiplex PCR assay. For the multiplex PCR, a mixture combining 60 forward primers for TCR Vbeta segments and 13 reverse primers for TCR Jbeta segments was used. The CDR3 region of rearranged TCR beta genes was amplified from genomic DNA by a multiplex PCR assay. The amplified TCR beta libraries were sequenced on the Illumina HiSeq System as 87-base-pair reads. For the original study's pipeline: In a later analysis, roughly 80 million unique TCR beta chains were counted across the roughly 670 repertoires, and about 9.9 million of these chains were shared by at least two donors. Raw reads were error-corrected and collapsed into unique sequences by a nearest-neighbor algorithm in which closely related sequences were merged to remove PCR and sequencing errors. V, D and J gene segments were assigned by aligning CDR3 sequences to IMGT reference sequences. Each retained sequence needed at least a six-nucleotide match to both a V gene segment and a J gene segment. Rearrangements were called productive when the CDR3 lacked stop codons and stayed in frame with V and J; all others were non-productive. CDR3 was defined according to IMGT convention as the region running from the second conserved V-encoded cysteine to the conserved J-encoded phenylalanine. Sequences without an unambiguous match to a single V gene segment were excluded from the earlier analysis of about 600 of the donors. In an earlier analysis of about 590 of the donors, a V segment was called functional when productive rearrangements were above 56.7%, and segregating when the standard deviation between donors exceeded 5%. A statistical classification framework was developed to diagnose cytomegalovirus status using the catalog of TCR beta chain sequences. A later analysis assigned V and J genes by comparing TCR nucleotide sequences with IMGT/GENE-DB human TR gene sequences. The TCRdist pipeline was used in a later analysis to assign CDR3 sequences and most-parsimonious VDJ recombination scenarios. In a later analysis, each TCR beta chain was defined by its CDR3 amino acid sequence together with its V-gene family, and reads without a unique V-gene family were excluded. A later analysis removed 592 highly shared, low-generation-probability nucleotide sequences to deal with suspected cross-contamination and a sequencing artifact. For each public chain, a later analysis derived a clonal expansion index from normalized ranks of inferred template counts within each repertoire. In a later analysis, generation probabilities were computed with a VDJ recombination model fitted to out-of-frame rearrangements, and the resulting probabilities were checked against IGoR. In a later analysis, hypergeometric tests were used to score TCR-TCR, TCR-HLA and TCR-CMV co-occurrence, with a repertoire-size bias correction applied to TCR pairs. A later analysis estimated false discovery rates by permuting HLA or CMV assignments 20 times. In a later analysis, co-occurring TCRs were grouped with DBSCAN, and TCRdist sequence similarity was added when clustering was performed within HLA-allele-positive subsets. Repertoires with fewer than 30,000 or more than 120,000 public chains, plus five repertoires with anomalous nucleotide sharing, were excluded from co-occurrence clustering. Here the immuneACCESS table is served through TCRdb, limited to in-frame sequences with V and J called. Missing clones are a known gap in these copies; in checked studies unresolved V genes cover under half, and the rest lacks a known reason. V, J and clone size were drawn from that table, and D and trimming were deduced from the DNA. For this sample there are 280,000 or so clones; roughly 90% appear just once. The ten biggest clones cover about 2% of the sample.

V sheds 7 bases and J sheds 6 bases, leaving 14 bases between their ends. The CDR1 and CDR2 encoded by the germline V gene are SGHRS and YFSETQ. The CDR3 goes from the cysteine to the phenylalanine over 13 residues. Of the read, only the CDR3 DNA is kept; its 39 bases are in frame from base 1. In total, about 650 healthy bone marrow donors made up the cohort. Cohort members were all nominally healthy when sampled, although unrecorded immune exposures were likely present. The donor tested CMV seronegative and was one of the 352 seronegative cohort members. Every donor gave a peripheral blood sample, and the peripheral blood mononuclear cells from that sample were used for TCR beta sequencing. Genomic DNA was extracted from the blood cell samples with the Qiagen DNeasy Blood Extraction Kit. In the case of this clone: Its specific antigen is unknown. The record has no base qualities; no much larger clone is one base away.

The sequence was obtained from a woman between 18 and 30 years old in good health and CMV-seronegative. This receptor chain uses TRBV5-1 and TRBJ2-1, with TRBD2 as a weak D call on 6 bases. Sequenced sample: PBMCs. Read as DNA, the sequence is TGCGCCAGCGGGGCTAGCGAACTCAATGAGCAGTTCTTC. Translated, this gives CASGASELNEQFF.